This note documents a single TCR beta chain sequence. The data were obtained in a study of cytomegalovirus exposure and HLA in healthy donors. 60 Vbeta and 13 Jbeta primers were used in PCR. Method: immunoSEQ multiplex PCR; TCRdb's copy keeps in-frame clones and lacks some. The repertoire has 120,000 or so clones, approximately 68% of them found once; the top ten carry about 1.6%. The sample was PBMCs. This clonotype was sampled from a man aged 25 to 45 in good health and CMV-seropositive.

Here the CDR3 DNA reads TGTGCCAGCAGTTCCTTAGCGGGACAAGAGACCCAGTACTTC. Protein product: CASSSLAGQETQYF. The chain employs TRBV28 and TRBJ2-5, with 8 bases identical to TRBD2. Germline V gene lookup returns CDR1 MDHEN and CDR2 SYDVKM. The CDR3 loop spans 14 amino acids. V gave up 4 bases and J gave up 2 bases; unmatched junction bases: 3. Supplemented by reference TRBV28 and TRBJ2-5, the full variable domain reads DVKVTQSSRYLVKRTGEKVFLECVQDMDHENMFWYRQDPGLGLRLIYFSYDVKMKEKGDIPEGYSVSREKKERFSLILESASTNQTSMYLCASSSLAGQETQYFGPGTRLLVL.